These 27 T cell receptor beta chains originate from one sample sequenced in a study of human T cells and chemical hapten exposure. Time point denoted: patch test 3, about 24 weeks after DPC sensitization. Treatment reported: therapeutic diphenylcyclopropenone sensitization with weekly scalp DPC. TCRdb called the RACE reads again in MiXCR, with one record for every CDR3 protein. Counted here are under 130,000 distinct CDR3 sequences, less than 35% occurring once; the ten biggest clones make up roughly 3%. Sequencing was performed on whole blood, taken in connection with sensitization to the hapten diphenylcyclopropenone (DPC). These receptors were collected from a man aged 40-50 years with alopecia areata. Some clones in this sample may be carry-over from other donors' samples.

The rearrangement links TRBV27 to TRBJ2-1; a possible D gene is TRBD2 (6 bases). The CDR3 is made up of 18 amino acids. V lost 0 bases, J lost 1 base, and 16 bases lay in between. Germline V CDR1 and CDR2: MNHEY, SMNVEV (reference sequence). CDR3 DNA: TGTGCCAGCAGTTTATCGCGGACTTGCGGGGTATCCTACAATGAGCAGTTCTTC. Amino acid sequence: CASSLSRTCGVSYNEQFF.

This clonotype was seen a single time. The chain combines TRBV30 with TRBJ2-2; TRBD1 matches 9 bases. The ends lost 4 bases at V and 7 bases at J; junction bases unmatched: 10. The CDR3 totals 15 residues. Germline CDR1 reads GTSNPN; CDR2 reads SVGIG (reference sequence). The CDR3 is CAWNPGTGLGGELFF. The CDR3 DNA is TGTGCCTGGAATCCCGGGACAGGGTTGGGCGGGGAGCTGTTTTTT.

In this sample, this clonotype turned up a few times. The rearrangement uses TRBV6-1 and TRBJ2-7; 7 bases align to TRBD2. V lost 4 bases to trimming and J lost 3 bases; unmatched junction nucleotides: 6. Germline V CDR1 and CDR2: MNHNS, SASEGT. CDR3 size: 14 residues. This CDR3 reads CASSVASGDYEQYV. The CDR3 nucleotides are TGTGCCAGCAGTGTGGCTAGCGGAGACTACGAGCAGTACGTC.

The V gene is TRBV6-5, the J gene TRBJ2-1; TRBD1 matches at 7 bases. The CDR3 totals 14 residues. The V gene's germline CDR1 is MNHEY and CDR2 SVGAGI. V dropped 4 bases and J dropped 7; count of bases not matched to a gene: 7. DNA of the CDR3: TGTGCCAGCAGTTTCCGGGACAGCCTGAATGAGCAGTTCTTC. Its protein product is CASSFRDSLNEQFF.

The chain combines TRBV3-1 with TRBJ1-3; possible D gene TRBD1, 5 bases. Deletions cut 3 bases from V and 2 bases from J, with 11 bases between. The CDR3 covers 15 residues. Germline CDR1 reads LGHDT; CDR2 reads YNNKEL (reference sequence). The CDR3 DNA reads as TGTGCCAGCAGCCATCCCCAGGGCACTGGAAACACCATATATTTT. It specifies CASSHPQGTGNTIYF.

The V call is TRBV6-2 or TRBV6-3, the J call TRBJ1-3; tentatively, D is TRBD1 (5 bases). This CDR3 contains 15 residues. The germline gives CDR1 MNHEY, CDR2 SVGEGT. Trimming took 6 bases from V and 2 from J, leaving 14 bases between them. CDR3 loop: CASRPRGRTGNTIYF. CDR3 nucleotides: TGTGCCAGCAGGCCGAGGGGAAGAACTGGAAACACCATATATTTT.

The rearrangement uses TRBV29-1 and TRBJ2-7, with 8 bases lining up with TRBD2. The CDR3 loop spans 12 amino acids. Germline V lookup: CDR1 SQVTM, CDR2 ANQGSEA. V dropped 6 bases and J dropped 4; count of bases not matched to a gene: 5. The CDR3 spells CSVGTSMYEQYF. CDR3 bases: TGCAGCGTGGGGACTAGTATGTACGAGCAGTACTTC.

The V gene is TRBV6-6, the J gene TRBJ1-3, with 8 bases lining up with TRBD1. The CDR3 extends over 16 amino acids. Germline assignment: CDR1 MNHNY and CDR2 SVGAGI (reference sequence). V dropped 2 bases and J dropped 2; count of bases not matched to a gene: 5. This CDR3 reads CASSYNTGGAGNTIYF. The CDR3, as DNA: TGTGCCAGCAGTTACAATACAGGGGGAGCTGGAAACACCATATATTTT.

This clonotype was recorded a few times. The CDR3, as DNA: TGTGCCAGCAGCCCACTGGGTAGCGGGAGGGCCAATGAGCAGTTCTTC. Translated, it gives CASSPLGSGRANEQFF. This chain uses TRBV7-6 with TRBJ2-1; 11 positions match TRBD2. Germline lookup yields CDR1 SGHVS and CDR2 FNYEAQ. The CDR3 covers 16 residues. V lost 5 bases to trimming and J lost 6 bases; unmatched junction nucleotides: 9.

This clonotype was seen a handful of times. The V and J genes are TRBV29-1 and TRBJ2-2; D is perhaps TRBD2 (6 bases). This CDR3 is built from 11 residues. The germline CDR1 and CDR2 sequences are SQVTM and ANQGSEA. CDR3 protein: CLAREAGELFF. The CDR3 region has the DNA TGCCTAGCAAGGGAGGCCGGGGAGCTGTTTTTT.

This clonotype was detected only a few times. The CDR3 protein is CSVVTGTDYGYTF. CDR3 coding DNA: TGCAGCGTAGTTACCGGGACAGACTATGGCTACACCTTC. The V gene is TRBV29-1, the J gene TRBJ1-2; the match to TRBD1 covers 7 bases. Looked up from germline, CDR1 is SQVTM and CDR2 is ANQGSEA. J gave up 3 bases and V 6 bases, and 7 bases lay outside the gene matches. This CDR3 region has 13 residues.

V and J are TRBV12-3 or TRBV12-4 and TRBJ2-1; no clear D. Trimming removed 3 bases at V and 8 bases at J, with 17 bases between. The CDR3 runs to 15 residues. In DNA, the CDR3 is TGTGCCAGCAGTTTCGTACTGCTAACCTGGGATGAGCAGTTCTTC. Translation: CASSFVLLTWDEQFF.

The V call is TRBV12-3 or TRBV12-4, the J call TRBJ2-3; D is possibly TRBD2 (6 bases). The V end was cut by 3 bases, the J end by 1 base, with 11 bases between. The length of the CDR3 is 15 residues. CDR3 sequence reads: CASSFKASGTDTQYF. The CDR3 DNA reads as TGTGCCAGCAGTTTCAAAGCTAGCGGCACAGATACGCAGTATTTT.

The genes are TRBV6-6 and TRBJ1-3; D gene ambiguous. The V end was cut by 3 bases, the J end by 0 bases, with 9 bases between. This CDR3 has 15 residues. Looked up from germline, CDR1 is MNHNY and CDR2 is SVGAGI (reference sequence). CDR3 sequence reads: CASSYQASSGNTIYF. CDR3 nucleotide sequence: TGTGCCAGCAGTTATCAGGCGTCCTCTGGAAACACCATATATTTT.

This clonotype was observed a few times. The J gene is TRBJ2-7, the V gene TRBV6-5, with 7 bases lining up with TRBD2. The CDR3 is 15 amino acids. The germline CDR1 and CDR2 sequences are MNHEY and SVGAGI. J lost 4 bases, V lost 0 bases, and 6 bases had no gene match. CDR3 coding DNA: TGTGCCAGCAGTTACTCGGCGGGAGCTTCTTACGAGCAGTACTTC. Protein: CASSYSAGASYEQYF.

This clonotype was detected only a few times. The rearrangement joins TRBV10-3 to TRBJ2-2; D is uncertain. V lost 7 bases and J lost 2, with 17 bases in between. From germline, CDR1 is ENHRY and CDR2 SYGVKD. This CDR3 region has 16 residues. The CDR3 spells CAIKTAALFNTGELFF. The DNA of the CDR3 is TGTGCCATCAAGACGGCAGCGCTCTTCAACACCGGGGAGCTGTTTTTT.

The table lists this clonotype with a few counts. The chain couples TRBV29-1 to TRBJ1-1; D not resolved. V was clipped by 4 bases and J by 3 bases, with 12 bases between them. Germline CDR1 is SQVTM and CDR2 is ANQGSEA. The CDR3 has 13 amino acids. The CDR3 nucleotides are TGCAGCGTTGTTAGGCCCCTGGACACTGAAGCTTTCTTT. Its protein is CSVVRPLDTEAFF.

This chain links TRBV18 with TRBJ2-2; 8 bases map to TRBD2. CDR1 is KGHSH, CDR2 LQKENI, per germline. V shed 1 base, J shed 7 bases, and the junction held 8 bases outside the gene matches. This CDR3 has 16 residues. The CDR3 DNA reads TGTGCCAGCTCACCACTTCACGCAGCGGGAGACGGGGAGCTGTTTTTT. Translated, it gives CASSPLHAAGDGELFF.

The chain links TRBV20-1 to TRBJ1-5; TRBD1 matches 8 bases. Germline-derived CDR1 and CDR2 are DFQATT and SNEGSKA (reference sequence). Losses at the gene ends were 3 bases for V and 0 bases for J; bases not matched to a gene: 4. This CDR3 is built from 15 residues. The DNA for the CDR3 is TGCAGTGCTAGGACAGGGGTCGATAGCAATCAGCCCCAGCATTTT. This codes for CSARTGVDSNQPQHF.

The CDR3 DNA sequence: TGCAGTGCTAGAGAATGGGACAGTCCCTACGAGCAGTACTTC. Translation: CSAREWDSPYEQYF. The chain carries TRBV20-1 and TRBJ2-7, with 7 bases aligning to TRBD1. Looked up from germline, CDR1 is DFQATT and CDR2 is SNEGSKA (reference sequence). Germline trimming cut 0 bases from V and 2 bases from J; bases unmatched to any gene: 4. This CDR3 is built from 14 residues.

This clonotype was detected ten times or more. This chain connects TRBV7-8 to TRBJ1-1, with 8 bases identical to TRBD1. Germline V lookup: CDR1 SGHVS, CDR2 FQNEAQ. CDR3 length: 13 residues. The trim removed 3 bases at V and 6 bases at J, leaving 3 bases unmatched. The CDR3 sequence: CASSLQGASEAFF. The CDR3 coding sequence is TGTGCCAGCAGCTTGCAGGGGGCCTCTGAAGCTTTCTTT.

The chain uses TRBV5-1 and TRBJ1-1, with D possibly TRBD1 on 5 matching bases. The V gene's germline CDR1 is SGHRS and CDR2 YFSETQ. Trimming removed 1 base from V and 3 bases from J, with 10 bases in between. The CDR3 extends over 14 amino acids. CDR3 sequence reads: CASSLIGVDTEAFF. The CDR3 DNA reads TGCGCCAGCAGCTTGATAGGGGTAGACACTGAAGCTTTCTTT.

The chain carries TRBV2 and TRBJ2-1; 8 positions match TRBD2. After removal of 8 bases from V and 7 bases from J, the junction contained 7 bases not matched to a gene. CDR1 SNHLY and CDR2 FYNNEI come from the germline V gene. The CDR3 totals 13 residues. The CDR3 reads CASEGAGVNEQFF. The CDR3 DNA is TGTGCCAGCGAAGGAGCGGGAGTTAATGAGCAGTTCTTC.

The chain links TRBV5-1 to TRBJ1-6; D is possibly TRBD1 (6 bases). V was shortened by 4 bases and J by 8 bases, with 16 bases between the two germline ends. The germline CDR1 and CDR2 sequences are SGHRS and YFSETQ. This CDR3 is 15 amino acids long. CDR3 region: CASSRETGADSPLHF. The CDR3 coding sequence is TGCGCCAGCAGCCGTGAGACGGGGGCGGATTCACCCCTCCACTTT.

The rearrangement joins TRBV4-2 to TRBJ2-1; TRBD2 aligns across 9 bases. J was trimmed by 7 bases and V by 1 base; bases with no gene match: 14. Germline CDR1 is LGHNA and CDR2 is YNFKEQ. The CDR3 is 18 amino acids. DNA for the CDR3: TGTGCCAGCAGCCAAGGGGACCTTGTGCGGGAGGGCCGGAATGAGCAGTTCTTC. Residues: CASSQGDLVREGRNEQFF.

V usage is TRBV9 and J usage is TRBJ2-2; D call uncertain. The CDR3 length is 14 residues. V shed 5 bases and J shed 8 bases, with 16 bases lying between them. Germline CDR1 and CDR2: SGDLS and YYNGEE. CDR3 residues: CASREDQLAGELFF. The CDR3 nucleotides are TGTGCCAGCAGAGAGGACCAACTTGCTGGGGAGCTGTTTTTT. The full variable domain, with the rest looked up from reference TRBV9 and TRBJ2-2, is DSGVTQTPKHLITATGQRVTLRCSPRSGDLSVYWYQQSLDQGLQFLIQYYNGEERAKGNILERFSAQQFPDLHSELNLSSLELGDSALYFCASREDQLAGELFFGEGSRLTVL.

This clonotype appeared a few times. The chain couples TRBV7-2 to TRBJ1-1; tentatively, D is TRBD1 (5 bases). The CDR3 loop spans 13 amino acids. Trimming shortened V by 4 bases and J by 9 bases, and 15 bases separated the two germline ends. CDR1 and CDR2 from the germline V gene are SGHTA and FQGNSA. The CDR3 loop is CASSSSRDEKAFF. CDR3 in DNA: TGTGCCAGCAGCTCCTCCCGGGACGAAAAAGCTTTCTTT.